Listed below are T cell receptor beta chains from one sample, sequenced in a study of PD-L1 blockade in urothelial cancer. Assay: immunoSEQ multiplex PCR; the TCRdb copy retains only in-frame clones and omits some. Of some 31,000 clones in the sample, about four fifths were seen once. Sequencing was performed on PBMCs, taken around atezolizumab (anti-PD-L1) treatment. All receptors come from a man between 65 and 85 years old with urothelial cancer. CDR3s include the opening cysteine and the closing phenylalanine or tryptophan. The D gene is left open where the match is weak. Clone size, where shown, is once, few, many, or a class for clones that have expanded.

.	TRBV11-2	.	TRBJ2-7	TGTGCCAGCAGCTTTAGTTTTTTGTCGGGGGGCCCTTTTGGGGAGCAGTACTTC	CASSFSFLSGGPFGEQYF
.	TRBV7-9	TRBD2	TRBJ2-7	TGTGCCAGCAGCTTAGCGGGGGTAGCGGGGTCCTACGAGCAGTACTTC	CASSLAGVAGSYEQYF
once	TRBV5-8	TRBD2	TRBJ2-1	TGTGCCAGCAGCTGGGCCGGGGGAGGGCACTCCTACAATGAGCAGTTCTTC	CASSWAGGGHSYNEQFF
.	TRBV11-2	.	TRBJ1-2	TGTGCCAGCAGCCTCGACAGTTCCTTAAACTATGGCTACACCTTC	CASSLDSSLNYGYTF
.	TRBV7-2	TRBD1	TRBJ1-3	TGTGCCAGCAGCTACGGGGGACAGGGGGTTGGTGGAAACACCATATATTTT	CASSYGGQGVGGNTIYF
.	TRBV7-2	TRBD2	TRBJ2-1	TGTGCCAGCAGCGTGGGGACTATCAATGAGCAGTTCTTC	CASSVGTINEQFF
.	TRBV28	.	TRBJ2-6	TGTGCCAGCAGAGGCAGGGGATCCTCTGGGGCCAACGTCCTGACTTTC	CASRGRGSSGANVLTF
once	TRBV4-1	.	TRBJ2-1	TGCGCCAGCAGCCAAGCGGGGGGCGGTGAGCAGTTCTTC	CASSQAGGGEQFF
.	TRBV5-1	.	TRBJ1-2	TGCGCCAGCAGTTATGACAGATATGGCTACACCTTC	CASSYDRYGYTF
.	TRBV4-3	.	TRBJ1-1	TGCGCCAGCAGCCAAGATCTCACAGTCCAGAACACTGAAGCTTTCTTT	CASSQDLTVQNTEAFF
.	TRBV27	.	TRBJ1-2	TGTGCCAGCAGTTTAGGGGGGAGCCCCTACTATGGCTACACCTTC	CASSLGGSPYYGYTF
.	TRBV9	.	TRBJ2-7	TGTGCCAGCAGCATACTAGCCGACAGCTCCTACGAGCAGTACTTC	CASSILADSSYEQYF
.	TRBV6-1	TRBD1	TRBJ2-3	TGTGCCAGCAGTCGGGACAGGGGGCCGGATACGCAGTATTTT	CASSRDRGPDTQYF
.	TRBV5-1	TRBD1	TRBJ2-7	TGCGCCAGCAGCTTGACGGGACAGGATATCTACGAGCAGTACTTC	CASSLTGQDIYEQYF
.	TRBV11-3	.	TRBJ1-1	TGTGCCAGCAGCTTAGATTCGCGGGGCACTGAAGCTTTCTTT	CASSLDSRGTEAFF
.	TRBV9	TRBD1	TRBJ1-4	TGTGCCAGCAGCGGGACAGGGGCAACTAATGAAAAACTGTTTTTT	CASSGTGATNEKLFF
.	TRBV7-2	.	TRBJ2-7	TGTGCCAGCAGCCCCCAAGTGGGGGGGCACGAGCAGTACTTC	CASSPQVGGHEQYF
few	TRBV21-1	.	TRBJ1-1	TGTGCCAGCAGCAAAGTGTGGTTAGGGGGAAAGAACACTGAAGCTTTCTTT	CASSKVWLGGKNTEAFF
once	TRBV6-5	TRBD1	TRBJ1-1	TGTGCCAGCAGTCGACAGGGGGCTAAACATGGAGCTTTCTTT	CASSRQGAKHGAFF
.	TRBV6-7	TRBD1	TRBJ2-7	TGTGCCAGCAGTTTCGACCCGGGACAGCAATCCTACGAGCAGTACTTC	CASSFDPGQQSYEQYF
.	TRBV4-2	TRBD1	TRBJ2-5	TGTGCCAGCAGCCAAGTATGGGGACAGGGGAGAGAGACCCAGTACTTC	CASSQVWGQGRETQYF
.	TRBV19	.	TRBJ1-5	TGTGCCAGTAGTGGACAGTTACAGCCCCAGCATTTT	CASSGQLQPQHF
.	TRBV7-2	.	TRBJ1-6	TGTGCCAGCAGCTTAGCCGCGGGCGGCTCACCCCTCCACTTT	CASSLAAGGSPLHF
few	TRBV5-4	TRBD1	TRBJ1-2	TGTGCCAGCAGCCGTATGGGGACAGCTAACTATGGCTACACCTTC	CASSRMGTANYGYTF
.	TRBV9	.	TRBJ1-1	TGTGCCAGCAGCGTGGGAGCGGAGACTGAAGCTTTCTTT	CASSVGAETEAFF
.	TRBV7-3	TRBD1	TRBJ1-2	TGTGCCAGCAGCTTAACGGCAGGGGGTGGCTACACCTTC	CASSLTAGGGYTF